This entry lists 28 T cell receptor beta chains sequenced from one sample in a study of a mutant IDH1 vaccine in newly diagnosed glioma. For these receptors, no antigen is known. Here immunoSEQ multiplex PCR was the method, and the copy in TCRdb shows in-frame clones only, minus some. Of tens of thousands of clones listed, around 77% are singletons. Described time point: week 11, during vaccination. Alongside topical imiquimod, each dose of vaccine comprised 300 ug of mutant IDH1 20-mer peptide. The sample consisted of PBMCs, taken from a glioma patient whose treatment included an IDH1 peptide vaccine. Source of these receptors: a woman aged 18-29 years with glioma.

The CDR3 DNA follows: TGTGCCAGCACCACGGCGGCAGGGAGTAATAATTCACCCCTCCACTTT. It is translated as CASTTAAGSNNSPLHF. The J gene is TRBJ1-6, the V gene TRBV6-6; perhaps TRBD1 as D (5 bases). The germline gives CDR1 MNHNY, CDR2 SVGAGI (reference sequence). The CDR3 length is 16 residues. Deletions cut 7 bases from V and 5 bases from J, with 18 bases between.

The gene calls are TRBV6-1 and TRBJ1-1; D gene unclear. Germline V lookup: CDR1 MNHNS, CDR2 SASEGT. Trimming took off 2 bases at V and 10 bases at J, with 11 bases between the two ends. This CDR3 region has 12 residues. DNA for the CDR3: TGTGCCAGCAGTGAACCGGGTCGGGCAGCTTTCTTT. Residues: CASSEPGRAAFF.

The chain carries TRBV13 and TRBJ2-7; 9 bases are a match to TRBD1. The CDR3 sequence is 15 residues long. After removal of 2 bases from V and 4 bases from J, the junction contained 6 bases not matched to a gene. Germline loops: CDR1 PRHDT, CDR2 FYEKMQ (reference sequence). This CDR3 is CASSLFADRGYEQYF. Here the CDR3 DNA reads TGTGCCAGCAGCTTATTTGCGGACAGGGGTTACGAGCAGTACTTC.

J is TRBJ2-7 and V is TRBV12-5; D gene uncertain. Germline loops: CDR1 LGHNT, CDR2 FRNRAP. Trimming took off 5 bases at V and 7 bases at J, with 12 bases between the two ends. This CDR3 region has 12 residues. The CDR3 DNA follows: TGTGCTAGTGGTCCCCTTAGCCTTGAGCAGTACTTC. Residues: CASGPLSLEQYF.

This clone showed up just a few times. The rearrangement joins TRBV5-1 to TRBJ1-1, with TRBD1 as a possible D gene (5 bases). CDR3 size: 14 residues. V gave up 0 bases and J gave up 6 bases, with 12 bases separating them. The germline CDR1 and CDR2 sequences are SGHRS and YFSETQ. The CDR3 DNA sequence: TGCGCCAGCAGCTTGGGTGGGGGGAGAGCTGAAGCTTTCTTT. This gives the protein CASSLGGGRAEAFF.

The rearrangement uses TRBV6-5 and TRBJ1-3; D is undetermined. Germline V gives CDR1 MNHEY, CDR2 SVGAGI. V was pared by 0 bases and J by 0 bases, with 9 bases between. The CDR3 sequence is 16 residues long. CDR3 loop: CASSYSGVNSGNTIYF. Here the CDR3 DNA reads TGTGCCAGCAGTTACTCCGGGGTTAACTCTGGAAACACCATATATTTT.

The genes are TRBV6-5 and TRBJ1-2; D gene ambiguous. Trimming removed 8 bases from V and 4 bases from J, with 11 bases in between. This CDR3 comprises 12 residues. Germline V gives CDR1 MNHEY, CDR2 SVGAGI. CDR3 protein: CASGGKGYGYTF. Written as DNA, the CDR3 is TGTGCCAGCGGCGGGAAAGGCTATGGCTACACCTTC.

With regard to this clone: Within the sample, other DNA sequences also encode this same CDR3. V usage is TRBV7-2 and J usage is TRBJ2-1, with 9 bases lining up with TRBD2. The CDR3 has 16 residues. Trimming took 1 base from V and 4 from J; bases not matched to a gene: 5. The V gene's germline CDR1 is SGHTA and CDR2 FQGNSA. Here the CDR3 DNA reads TGTGCCAGCAGCTTAGTGCTAGCGGGGCGGTACAATGAGCAGTTCTTC. Translated: CASSLVLAGRYNEQFF.

CDR3 protein: CASSYLQENTEAFF. In DNA, the CDR3 is TGTGCCAGCAGTTACCTTCAGGAGAACACTGAAGCTTTCTTT. This chain links TRBV6-5 with TRBJ1-1; no clear D gene. Germline V gene sequence: CDR1 MNHEY, CDR2 SVGAGI. CDR3 length equals 14 residues. V was clipped by 2 bases and J by 1 base, with 8 bases between them.

The gene calls are TRBV7-9 and TRBJ1-1; D call uncertain. There are 13 residues in the CDR3. Deletions cut 6 bases from V and 2 bases from J, with 10 bases between. Germline V lookup: CDR1 SEHNR, CDR2 FQNEAQ (reference sequence). The DNA of the CDR3 is TGTGCCAGCAGGGATCAGCCTAACACTGAAGCTTTCTTT. This sequence encodes CASRDQPNTEAFF.

The J gene is TRBJ1-5, the V gene TRBV19; tentative D call: TRBD1 (6 bases). CDR1 is LNHDA, CDR2 SQIVND, per germline (reference sequence). This CDR3 has 19 residues. V was clipped by 6 bases and J by 6 bases, with 30 bases between them. Here the CDR3 reads CASRTIDLDGAGGGQPQHF. CDR3 DNA: TGTGCCAGTAGGACAATCGACCTGGACGGAGCGGGGGGCGGTCAGCCCCAGCATTTT.

This chain joins TRBV19 and TRBJ2-3; D unclear. This CDR3 is 17 amino acids long. V lost 3 bases, J lost 2 bases, and 18 bases lay in between. The germline V gene encodes CDR1 LNHDA and CDR2 SQIVND (reference sequence). In DNA, the CDR3 is TGTGCCAGTAGTATCAGTGGTGGGTCTATGTCCACAGATACGCAGTATTTT. This gives the protein CASSISGGSMSTDTQYF.

The V gene is TRBV10-3, the J gene TRBJ2-5; tentatively, D is TRBD2 (6 bases). V shed 4 bases and J shed 4 bases, with 7 bases lying between them. Germline lookup yields CDR1 ENHRY and CDR2 SYGVKD. The CDR3 is 12 residues long. This chain's CDR3 is CAISGRGETQYF. Here the CDR3 DNA reads TGTGCCATCAGTGGGAGGGGAGAGACCCAGTACTTC.

The V call is TRBV7-2, the J call TRBJ2-1, with TRBD2 matching over 8 bases. The CDR3 is made up of 14 amino acids. The germline CDR1 and CDR2 sequences are SGHTA and FQGNSA. The J segment lost 6 bases and the V segment lost 2 bases, leaving 3 bases of the junction unmatched. The CDR3 nucleotides read TGTGCCAGCAGCTTACCACTAGCGGCCAATGAGCAGTTCTTC. Its translation: CASSLPLAANEQFF.

This chain joins TRBV10-3 and TRBJ2-7; tentatively, D is TRBD1 (6 bases). The CDR3 is made up of 15 amino acids. With 10 bases removed from V and 4 bases from J, the gap between germline ends came to 23 bases. Germline V gene sequence: CDR1 ENHRY, CDR2 SYGVKD. The CDR3 here is CATKGNRDRDYEQYF. The CDR3 DNA reads TGTGCCACCAAAGGAAACAGGGACCGGGATTACGAGCAGTACTTC.

CDR3 in amino acids: CAITEGRQETQYF. CDR3 nucleotides: TGTGCCATCACCGAGGGGAGACAAGAGACCCAGTACTTC. V is TRBV10-3 and J is TRBJ2-5; D tentatively reads TRBD1 or TRBD2 (5 bases each). The V end lost 7 bases, the J end lost 2 bases, and 11 bases lay between the germline ends. CDR3 length: 13 amino acids. CDR1 is ENHRY, CDR2 SYGVKD, per germline.

This clone was seen more than once but under ten times. This rearrangement joins TRBV29-1 to TRBJ1-1; no clear D. V was trimmed by 4 bases and J by 0 bases, leaving 12 bases between them. The CDR3 runs 14 residues. In germline, CDR1 is SQVTM, CDR2 ANQGSEA. The CDR3 coding sequence is TGCAGCGTTGTAGAGGGTTGGATGAACACTGAAGCTTTCTTT. Translated: CSVVEGWMNTEAFF.

This chain uses TRBV5-5 with TRBJ2-7; D remains unclear. CDR1 and CDR2 from the germline V gene are SGHKS and YYEKEE (reference sequence). The V end lost 6 bases, the J end lost 4 bases, and 11 bases lay between the germline ends. CDR3 length: 12 residues. The CDR3: CASTNGPYEQYF. CDR3 in DNA: TGTGCCAGCACCAACGGACCATACGAGCAGTACTTC.

The chain uses TRBV5-1 and TRBJ1-2; TRBD1 agrees at 12 bases. Germline CDR1 is SGHRS and CDR2 is YFSETQ. Losses at the gene ends were 6 bases for V and 6 bases for J; bases not matched to a gene: 6. The CDR3 runs 14 residues. As DNA, the CDR3 is TGCGCCAGCATGGGGGGACAGGGGGCGAATGGCTACACCTTC. Translating gives CASMGGQGANGYTF.

V and J are TRBV25-1 and TRBJ2-6; D might be TRBD2 (7 bases). From germline, CDR1 is MGHDK and CDR2 SYGVNS. CDR3 size: 16 residues. The V gene lost 6 bases and the J gene lost 2 bases, with 14 bases spanning the gap. The chain's CDR3 is CASSRGAKTGANVLTF. CDR3 DNA: TGTGCCAGCAGCCGGGGGGCCAAAACTGGGGCCAACGTCCTGACTTTC.

The chain uses TRBV5-1 and TRBJ2-1; 9 nucleotides line up with TRBD1. Germline CDR1 and CDR2: SGHRS and YFSETQ. V dropped 1 base and J dropped 9; count of bases not matched to a gene: 11. CDR3 length: 16 amino acids. The CDR3 DNA reads TGCGCCAGCAGCTTGTCGGCGACAGGGGGAATGGGTGAGCAGTTCTTC. Translated, it gives CASSLSATGGMGEQFF.

This clone was detected only a few times. This chain connects TRBV6-6 to TRBJ1-1; D possibly corresponds to TRBD1 (5 bases). Trimming took 9 bases from V and 1 from J, leaving 15 bases between them. There are 14 residues in the CDR3. Germline assignment: CDR1 MNHNY and CDR2 SVGAGI (reference sequence). The CDR3 bases are TGTGCCAGTACCAAAGGGGTGGAGAACACTGAAGCTTTCTTT. Protein sequence: CASTKGVENTEAFF.

This clone was observed a few times. The chain links TRBV5-6 to TRBJ1-5; D perhaps matches TRBD1 (6 bases). The CDR3 length is 15 residues. CDR1 is SGHDT, CDR2 YYEEEE, per germline. V was clipped by 0 bases and J by 2 bases, with 9 bases between them. The CDR3 loop is CASSLGKGGNQPQHF. The CDR3 DNA reads as TGTGCCAGCAGCTTGGGGAAGGGGGGCAATCAGCCCCAGCATTTT.

This chain joins TRBV2 and TRBJ2-6; no reliable D call. Trimming took off 5 bases at V and 1 base at J, with 9 bases between the two ends. CDR3 length equals 15 residues. Germline CDR1 and CDR2: SNHLY and FYNNEI. For the CDR3, the DNA is TGTGCCAGCAGTCCGAGAAGGTCTGGGGCCAACGTCCTGACTTTC. Residues: CASSPRRSGANVLTF.

The J gene is TRBJ2-2, the V gene TRBV14, with TRBD1 matching 8 bases. CDR3 length: 15 residues. V trimming: 4 bases; J trimming: 4 bases; junction bases outside the gene matches: 5. Germline loops: CDR1 SGHDN, CDR2 FVKESK. CDR3 residues: CASSLWTGITGELFF. The CDR3 nucleotides read TGTGCCAGCAGCCTTTGGACAGGGATCACCGGGGAGCTGTTTTTT.

The chain combines TRBV6-1 with TRBJ2-3; no clear D. Germline values: CDR1 MNHNS, CDR2 SASEGT. V gave up 0 bases and J gave up 6 bases, with 10 bases separating them. The CDR3 consists of 14 residues. The DNA of the CDR3 is TGTGCCAGCAGTGAAGCCCCGGATGGGGATACGCAGTATTTT. This sequence encodes CASSEAPDGDTQYF.

A few counts support this clone. This sequence joins TRBV7-9 and TRBJ2-2; no reliable D call. The CDR3 contains 15 residues. Trimming pared 5 bases from V and 3 bases from J, leaving 13 bases between. Per the germline V gene, CDR1 is SEHNR and CDR2 is FQNEAQ (reference sequence). CDR3 DNA: TGTGCCAGCAGCGCCCCGGCAGTCTACACCGGGGAGCTGTTTTTT. It yields the protein CASSAPAVYTGELFF.

The chain has TRBV25-1 and TRBJ2-5; 10 bases map to TRBD2. Trimming at V came to 1 base and at J to 3 bases, leaving 5 bases not matched to a gene. CDR1 is MGHDK and CDR2 is SYGVNS in the germline V gene. This CDR3 spans 16 amino acids. Here the CDR3 DNA reads TGTGCCAGCAGTGAATCCCGACTAGCGGGCGAAGAGACCCAGTACTTC. It translates to CASSESRLAGEETQYF.